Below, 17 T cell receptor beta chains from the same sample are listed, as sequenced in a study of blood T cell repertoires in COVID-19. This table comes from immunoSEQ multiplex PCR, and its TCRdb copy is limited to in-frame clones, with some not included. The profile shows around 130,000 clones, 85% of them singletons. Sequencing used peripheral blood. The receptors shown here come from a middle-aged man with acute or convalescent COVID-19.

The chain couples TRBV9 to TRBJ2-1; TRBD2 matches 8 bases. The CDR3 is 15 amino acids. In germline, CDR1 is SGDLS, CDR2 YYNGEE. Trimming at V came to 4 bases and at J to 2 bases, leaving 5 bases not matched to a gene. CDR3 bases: TGTGCCAGCAGCCCCAGCGGGAGTACCTACAATGAGCAGTTCTTC. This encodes CASSPSGSTYNEQFF. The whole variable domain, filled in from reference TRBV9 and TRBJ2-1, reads DSGVTQTPKHLITATGQRVTLRCSPRSGDLSVYWYQQSLDQGLQFLIQYYNGEERAKGNILERFSAQQFPDLHSELNLSSLELGDSALYFCASSPSGSTYNEQFFGPGTRLTVL.

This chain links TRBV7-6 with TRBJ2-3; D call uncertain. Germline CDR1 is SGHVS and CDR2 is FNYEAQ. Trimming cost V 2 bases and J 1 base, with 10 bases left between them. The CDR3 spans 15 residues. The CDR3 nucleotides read TGTGCCAGCAGCTTATACCTCGAGGGCACAGATACGCAGTATTTT. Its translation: CASSLYLEGTDTQYF.

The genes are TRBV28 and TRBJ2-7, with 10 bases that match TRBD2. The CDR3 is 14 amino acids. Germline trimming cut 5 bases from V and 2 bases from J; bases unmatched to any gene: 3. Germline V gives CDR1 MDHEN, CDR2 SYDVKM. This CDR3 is CASSIGLAAYEQYF. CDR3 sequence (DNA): TGTGCCAGCAGTATCGGACTAGCGGCCTACGAGCAGTACTTC. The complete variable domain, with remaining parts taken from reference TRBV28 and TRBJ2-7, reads DVKVTQSSRYLVKRTGEKVFLECVQDMDHENMFWYRQDPGLGLRLIYFSYDVKMKEKGDIPEGYSVSREKKERFSLILESASTNQTSMYLCASSIGLAAYEQYFGPGTRLTVT.

DNA of the CDR3: TGTGCCAGCAGCGAACTACAGGGTCTGGGCTACACCTTC. Translation: CASSELQGLGYTF. The rearrangement uses TRBV11-3 and TRBJ1-2; maybe TRBD1 (6 bases). V was shortened by 5 bases and J by 8 bases, with 15 bases between the two germline ends. CDR3 size: 13 residues. Germline V CDR1 and CDR2: SGHNT, YENEEA.

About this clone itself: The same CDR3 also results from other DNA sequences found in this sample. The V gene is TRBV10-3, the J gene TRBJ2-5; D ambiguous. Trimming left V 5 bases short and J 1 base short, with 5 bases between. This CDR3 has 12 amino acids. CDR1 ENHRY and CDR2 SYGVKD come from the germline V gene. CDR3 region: CAISTGQETQYF. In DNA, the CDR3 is TGTGCCATCAGTACGGGCCAAGAGACCCAGTACTTC.

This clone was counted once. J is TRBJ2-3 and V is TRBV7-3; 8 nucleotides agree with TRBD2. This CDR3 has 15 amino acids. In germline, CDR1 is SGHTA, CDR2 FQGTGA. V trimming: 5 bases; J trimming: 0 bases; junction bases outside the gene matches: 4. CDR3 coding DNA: TGTGCCAGCAGCGCCTCTAGCGGGAGCACAGATACGCAGTATTTT. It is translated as CASSASSGSTDTQYF.

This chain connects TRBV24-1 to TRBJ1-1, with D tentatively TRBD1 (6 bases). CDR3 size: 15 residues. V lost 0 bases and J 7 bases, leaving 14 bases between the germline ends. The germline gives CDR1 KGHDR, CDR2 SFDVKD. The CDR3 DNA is TGTGCCACCAGTGATTTGCGGACAGTGAACTTTGAAGCTTTCTTT. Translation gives CATSDLRTVNFEAFF.

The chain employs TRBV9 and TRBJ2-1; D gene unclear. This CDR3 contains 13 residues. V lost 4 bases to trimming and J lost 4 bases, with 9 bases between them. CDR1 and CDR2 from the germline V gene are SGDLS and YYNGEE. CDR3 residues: CASSPPPYNEQFF. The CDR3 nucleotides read TGTGCCAGCAGCCCCCCCCCTTACAATGAGCAGTTCTTC.

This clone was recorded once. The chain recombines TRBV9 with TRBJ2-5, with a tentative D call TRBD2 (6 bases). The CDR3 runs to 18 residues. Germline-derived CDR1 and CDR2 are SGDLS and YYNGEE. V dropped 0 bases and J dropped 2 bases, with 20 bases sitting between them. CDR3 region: CASSVGGRLARLQETQYF. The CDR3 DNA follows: TGTGCCAGCAGCGTAGGAGGGAGGCTAGCGAGACTTCAAGAGACCCAGTACTTC.

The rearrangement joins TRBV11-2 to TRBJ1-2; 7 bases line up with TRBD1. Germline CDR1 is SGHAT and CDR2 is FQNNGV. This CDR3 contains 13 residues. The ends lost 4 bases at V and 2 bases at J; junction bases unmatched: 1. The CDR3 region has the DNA TGTGCCAGCAGCTCGGGACAGAACTATGGCTACACCTTC. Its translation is CASSSGQNYGYTF.

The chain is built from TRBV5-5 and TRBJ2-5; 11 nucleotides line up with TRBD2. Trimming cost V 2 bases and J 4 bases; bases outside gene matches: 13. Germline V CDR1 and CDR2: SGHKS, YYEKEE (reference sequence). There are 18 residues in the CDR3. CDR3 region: CASSLLAGERWSGETQYF. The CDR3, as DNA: TGTGCCAGCAGCTTACTAGCGGGGGAGCGATGGTCGGGAGAGACCCAGTACTTC.

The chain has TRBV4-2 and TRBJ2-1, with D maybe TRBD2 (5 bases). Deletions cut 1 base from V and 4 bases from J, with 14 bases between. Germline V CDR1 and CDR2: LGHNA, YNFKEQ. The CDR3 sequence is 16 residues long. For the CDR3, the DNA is TGTGCCAGCAGCCAAGCTCCGGGGATCCCATACAATGAGCAGTTCTTC. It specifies CASSQAPGIPYNEQFF.

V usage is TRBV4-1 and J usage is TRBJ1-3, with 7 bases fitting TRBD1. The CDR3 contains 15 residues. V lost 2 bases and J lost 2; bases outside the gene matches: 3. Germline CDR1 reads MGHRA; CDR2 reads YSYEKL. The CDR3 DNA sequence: TGCGCCAGCAGCCAAAGGAGGGGGCCTGGAAACACCATATATTTT. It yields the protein CASSQRRGPGNTIYF.

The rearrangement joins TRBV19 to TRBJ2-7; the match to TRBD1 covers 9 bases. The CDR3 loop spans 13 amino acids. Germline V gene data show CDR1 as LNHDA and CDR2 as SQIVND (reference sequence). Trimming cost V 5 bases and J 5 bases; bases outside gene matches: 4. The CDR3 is CASSPRTGDEQYF. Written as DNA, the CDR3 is TGTGCCAGTAGTCCAAGGACAGGGGACGAGCAGTACTTC.

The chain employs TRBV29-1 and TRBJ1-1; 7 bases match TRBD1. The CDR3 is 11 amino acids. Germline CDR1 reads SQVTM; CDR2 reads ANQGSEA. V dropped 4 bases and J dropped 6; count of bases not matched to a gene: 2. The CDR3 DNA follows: TGCAGCGTTGTCAGGGGGTCTGAAGCTTTCTTT. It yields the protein CSVVRGSEAFF.

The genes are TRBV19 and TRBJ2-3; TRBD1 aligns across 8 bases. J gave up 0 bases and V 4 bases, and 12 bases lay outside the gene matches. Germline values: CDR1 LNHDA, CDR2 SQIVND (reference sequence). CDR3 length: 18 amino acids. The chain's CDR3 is CASSNRQGRLISTDTQYF. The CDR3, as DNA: TGTGCCAGTAGTAACCGACAGGGGCGTTTAATTAGCACAGATACGCAGTATTTT.

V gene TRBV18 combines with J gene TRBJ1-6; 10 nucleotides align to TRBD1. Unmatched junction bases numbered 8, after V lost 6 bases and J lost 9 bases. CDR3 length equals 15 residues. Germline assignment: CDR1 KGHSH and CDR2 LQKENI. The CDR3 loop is CASSFGTGVSSPLHF. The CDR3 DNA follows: TGTGCCAGCTCTTTCGGGACAGGGGTCTCTTCACCCCTCCACTTT.